This TCR beta chain was sequenced in a study of lymphopenia after photon versus proton radiotherapy. Study results and limitations: Post-nadir TCR diversity decline inversely tracked overall survival among those who died. Under photons, naive T cells and diversity fell while effector/memory populations rose.

The germline V gene has CDR1 MNHNS and CDR2 SASEGT. This CDR3 spans 12 amino acids. V was shortened by 2 bases and J by 7 bases, with 8 bases between the two germline ends. Note on this clone: Its antigen remains unidentified.

Generated by immunoSEQ multiplex PCR, the TCRdb table keeps only in-frame clones and is missing some. Of over 30,000 clones listed, 84% are singletons. The chain joins TRBV6-1 to TRBJ1-2; D call uncertain. The sequenced sample was peripheral blood, obtained from a patient treated with proton-based radiotherapy. The source of this sequence is an older woman with pancreatic cancer. CDR3 sequence reads: CASSEHGSGYTF. CDR3 bases: TGTGCCAGCAGTGAACACGGAAGTGGCTACACCTTC.